Sequencing of this T cell receptor beta chain was carried out in a study of cytomegalovirus exposure and HLA in healthy donors. As for the study in general: A subsequent analysis stated that the 100 to 150 validation repertoires were run on the same platform as the approximately 700 first-cohort repertoires.

General study points: Specificity of a few CMV-associated chains for CMV antigens was verified in vitro.

Germline lookup yields CDR1 SGHDT and CDR2 YYEEEE. Trimming took 5 bases from V and 4 from J, leaving 6 bases between them. The CDR3 runs to 11 residues. The table came from immunoSEQ multiplex PCR; TCRdb's copy has only in-frame clones and leaves some out. The sample consists of around 20,000 clones, around 97% of them appearing once. This clone was detected once. Its antigen is not identified. The sequenced sample consisted of PBMCs. The chain employs TRBV5-6 and TRBJ1-2; D ambiguous. This receptor was identified in a man younger than 40 in good health and CMV-seropositive. The CDR3 sequence: CASSSLYGYTF. The CDR3 DNA reads as TGTGCCAGCAGTTCCCTCTATGGCTACACCTTC.